The 19 T cell receptor beta chains in this list originate from one sample, sequenced in a study of T cells in localized non-small cell lung cancer. Repertoires were generated with immunoSEQ multiplex PCR, while TCRdb's copy carries only in-frame clones and drops some. The sample carries 35,000 to 45,000 clones, approximately 80% recorded once. The material was peripheral blood, obtained before any cancer treatment. These receptors came from a male donor aged 60 or over with stage III squamous cell lung carcinoma.

Details on this clone: Sequence at one end of the junction differs from germline and may be a read error. The chain is built from TRBV9 and TRBJ2-3, with TRBD2 matching over 11 bases. The CDR3 sequence is 15 residues long. CDR1 is SGDLS and CDR2 is YYNGEE in the germline V gene. The CDR3, as DNA: TGTGCCAGCAGTGTAGCGGGGGGGCGGACAGATACGCAGTATTTT. Encoded protein: CASSVAGGRTDTQYF.

The V call is TRBV7-9, the J call TRBJ1-5, with TRBD1 identical over 8 bases. The CDR3 runs 17 residues. Trimming took 0 bases from V and 0 from J; bases not matched to a gene: 4. Germline-derived CDR1 and CDR2 are SEHNR and FQNEAQ (reference sequence). Written as DNA, the CDR3 is TGTGCCAGCAGCTTAGCGTCAGGACAGGGTAGCAATCAGCCCCAGCATTTT. Translation: CASSLASGQGSNQPQHF.

The chain uses TRBV19 and TRBJ1-1; D is ambiguous. Looked up from germline, CDR1 is LNHDA and CDR2 is SQIVND (reference sequence). V was pared by 7 bases and J by 4 bases, with 10 bases between. This CDR3 is 12 amino acids long. The CDR3 region has the DNA TGTGCCAGTACCCAACGCTTCACTGAAGCTTTCTTT. Translation: CASTQRFTEAFF.

The chain couples TRBV11-1 to TRBJ2-1, with 9 nucleotides matching TRBD1. The CDR3 extends over 14 amino acids. Germline CDR1 reads SGHAT; CDR2 reads FQDESV (reference sequence). Losses at the gene ends were 5 bases for V and 6 bases for J; bases not matched to a gene: 5. CDR3 nucleotide sequence: TGTGCCAGCAGCCCGGGACAGGGACCCAATGAGCAGTTCTTC. It specifies CASSPGQGPNEQFF.

The chain has TRBV19 and TRBJ2-7; D is perhaps TRBD2 (5 bases). Trimming took off 7 bases at V and 2 bases at J, with 12 bases between the two ends. From germline, CDR1 is LNHDA and CDR2 SQIVND (reference sequence). This CDR3 spans 13 amino acids. As DNA, the CDR3 is TGTGCCAGTAAAAGGAGCGGACCCTACGAGCAGTACTTC. This encodes CASKRSGPYEQYF.

The chain links TRBV10-2 to TRBJ2-7; D call uncertain. CDR3 length: 12 amino acids. V lost 0 bases to trimming and J lost 3 bases, with 3 bases between them. The germline V gene encodes CDR1 WSHSY and CDR2 SAAADI. The CDR3 sequence is CASSESNYEQYF. The CDR3 bases are TGCGCCAGCAGTGAGTCCAACTACGAGCAGTACTTC.

In this sample, this clone turned up a few times. The V and J genes are TRBV2 and TRBJ1-1, with TRBD1 matching over 7 bases. With V trimmed by 3 bases and J by 5 bases, 9 bases remained unmatched. The CDR3 runs to 15 residues. CDR1 and CDR2 (germline): SNHLY, FYNNEI. CDR3 region: CASSENPGGRTEAFF. The CDR3 coding sequence is TGTGCCAGCAGTGAGAATCCAGGGGGTCGAACTGAAGCTTTCTTT.

This sequence joins TRBV2 and TRBJ2-7; the D gene is possibly TRBD1 (7 bases). Germline V gives CDR1 SNHLY, CDR2 FYNNEI. V gave up 1 base and J gave up 5 bases, with 15 bases separating them. The CDR3 length is 15 residues. The DNA of the CDR3 is TGTGCCAGCAGTGAAGGTGGCGCAGGGGGGAACGAGCAGTACTTC. Encoded protein: CASSEGGAGGNEQYF.

The V gene is TRBV29-1, the J gene TRBJ1-1; no clear D gene. CDR3 length: 13 residues. Germline CDR1 is SQVTM and CDR2 is ANQGSEA. Deletions cut 4 bases from V and 5 bases from J, with 14 bases between. The CDR3 region has the DNA TGCAGCGTTGTTTCCGGGCGTCGGACTGAAGCTTTCTTT. Protein: CSVVSGRRTEAFF.

The chain recombines TRBV30 with TRBJ2-1, with 9 bases that match TRBD1. The CDR3 extends over 18 amino acids. The germline gives CDR1 GTSNPN, CDR2 SVGIG (reference sequence). V shed 0 bases, J shed 7 bases, and the junction held 16 bases outside the gene matches. The CDR3 is CAWSVRGTGIARGNEQFF. CDR3 bases: TGTGCCTGGAGTGTACGGGGGACAGGGATCGCAAGGGGTAATGAGCAGTTCTTC.

The J gene is TRBJ2-1, the V gene TRBV20-1; no reliable D call. V lost 0 bases and J lost 8, with 5 bases in between. The V gene's germline CDR1 is DFQATT and CDR2 SNEGSKA (reference sequence). There are 11 residues in the CDR3. The CDR3 is CSARDDDEQFF. For the CDR3, the DNA is TGCAGTGCTAGAGATGACGATGAGCAGTTCTTC.

The gene calls are TRBV27 and TRBJ2-7; 14 bases are a match to TRBD2. CDR1 is MNHEY, CDR2 SMNVEV, per germline (reference sequence). J was trimmed by 0 bases and V by 6 bases; bases with no gene match: 7. The CDR3 loop spans 17 amino acids. CDR3 region: CASSRGLAGVTSYEQYF. The CDR3 DNA sequence: TGTGCCAGCAGCCGGGGACTAGCGGGAGTTACCTCCTACGAGCAGTACTTC.

V and J are TRBV11-2 and TRBJ2-2, with 13 bases lining up with TRBD2. The CDR3 extends over 18 amino acids. CDR1 and CDR2 from the germline V gene are SGHAT and FQNNGV. V was pared by 1 base and J by 7 bases, with 9 bases of the junction left unmatched. The CDR3 spells CASSLASLAGGPDGELFF. The CDR3 DNA sequence: TGTGCCAGCAGCTTAGCCTCACTAGCGGGAGGGCCGGACGGGGAGCTGTTTTTT.

The CDR3 DNA sequence: TGTGCCAGCAGCCTACAGGGGGCGAGCACTGAAGCTTTCTTT. Encoded protein: CASSLQGASTEAFF. This chain connects TRBV7-6 to TRBJ1-1, with 9 bases lining up with TRBD1. CDR1 and CDR2 (germline): SGHVS, FNYEAQ. The V gene end was trimmed by 5 bases and the J gene end by 4 bases; junction bases not matched to a gene: 5. The CDR3 length is 14 residues. The full variable domain, rest sourced from reference TRBV7-6 and TRBJ1-1, is GAGVSQSPRYKVTKRGQDVALRCDPISGHVSLYWYRQALGQGPEFLTYFNYEAQQDKSGLPNDRFSAERPEGSISTLTIQRTEQRDSAMYRCASSLQGASTEAFFGQGTRLTVV.

This clone was seen a few times. The chain couples TRBV6-6 to TRBJ2-5, with 8 bases matching TRBD2. This CDR3 comprises 14 residues. Looked up from germline, CDR1 is MNHNY and CDR2 is SVGAGI (reference sequence). After removal of 4 bases from V and 1 base from J, the junction contained 2 bases not matched to a gene. CDR3 DNA: TGTGCCAGCAGTTTCACTAGCGGCCAAGAGACCCAGTACTTC. Translated: CASSFTSGQETQYF.

J is TRBJ1-4 and V is TRBV28; 7 bases align to TRBD1. CDR1 is MDHEN, CDR2 SYDVKM, per germline. CDR3 length equals 14 residues. Unmatched junction bases numbered 7, after V lost 5 bases and J lost 7 bases. CDR3 in amino acids: CASSATGSREKLFF. In DNA, the CDR3 is TGTGCCAGCAGTGCGACAGGGAGTCGTGAAAAACTGTTTTTT.

There are a few counts of this clone. The gene calls are TRBV5-1 and TRBJ1-1; D not certain. The germline gives CDR1 SGHRS, CDR2 YFSETQ. Trimming cost V 0 bases and J 1 base, with 7 bases left between them. The CDR3 consists of 14 residues. CDR3 sequence: CASSLDSGNTEAFF. Written as DNA, the CDR3 is TGCGCCAGCAGCTTGGACAGTGGGAACACTGAAGCTTTCTTT.

By sample fraction, this clone is medium-sized. The chain carries TRBV7-8 and TRBJ2-5; TRBD1 matches 9 bases. Germline V CDR1 and CDR2: SGHVS, FQNEAQ. V shed 0 bases, J shed 2 bases, and the junction held 1 base outside the gene matches. The CDR3 length is 15 residues. CDR3 in amino acids: CASSLAGTGQETQYF. Written as DNA, the CDR3 is TGTGCCAGCAGCTTAGCTGGGACAGGGCAAGAGACCCAGTACTTC.

J is TRBJ1-5 and V is TRBV6-1; unclear D gene. CDR1 is MNHNS and CDR2 is SASEGT in the germline V gene. This CDR3 region has 17 residues. Trimming left V 2 bases short and J 5 bases short, with 19 bases between. As DNA, the CDR3 is TGTGCCAGCAGTGAAACCTACAGCCTATACCCGGATCAGCCCCAGCATTTT. It codes for CASSETYSLYPDQPQHF.